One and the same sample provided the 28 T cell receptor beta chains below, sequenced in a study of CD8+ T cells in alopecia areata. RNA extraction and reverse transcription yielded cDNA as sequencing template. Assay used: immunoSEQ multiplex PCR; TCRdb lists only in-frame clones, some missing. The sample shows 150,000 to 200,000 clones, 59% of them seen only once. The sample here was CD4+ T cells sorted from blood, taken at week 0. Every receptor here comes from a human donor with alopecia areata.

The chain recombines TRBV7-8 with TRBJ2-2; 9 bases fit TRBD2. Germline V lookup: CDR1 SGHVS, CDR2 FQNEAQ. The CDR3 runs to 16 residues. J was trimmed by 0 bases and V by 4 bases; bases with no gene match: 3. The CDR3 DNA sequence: TGTGCCAGCAGCTCAGTAGCGGGGGCGAACACCGGGGAGCTGTTTTTT. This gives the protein CASSSVAGANTGELFF. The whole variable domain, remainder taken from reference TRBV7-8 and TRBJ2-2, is GAGVSQSPRYKVAKRGQDVALRCDPISGHVSLFWYQQALGQGPEFLTYFQNEAQLDKSGLPSDRFFAERPEGSVSTLKIQRTQQEDSAVYLCASSSVAGANTGELFFGEGSRLTVL.

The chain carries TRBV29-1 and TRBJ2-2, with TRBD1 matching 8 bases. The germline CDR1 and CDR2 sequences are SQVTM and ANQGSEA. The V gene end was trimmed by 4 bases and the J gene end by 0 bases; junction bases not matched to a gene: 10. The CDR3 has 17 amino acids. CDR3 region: CSVGVDRAFTNTGELFF. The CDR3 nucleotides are TGCAGCGTTGGGGTGGACAGGGCTTTTACGAACACCGGGGAGCTGTTTTTT.

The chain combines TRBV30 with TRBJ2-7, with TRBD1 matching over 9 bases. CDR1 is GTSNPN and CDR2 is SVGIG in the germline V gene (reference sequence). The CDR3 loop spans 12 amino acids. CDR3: CATGTGHNEQYF. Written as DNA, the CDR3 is TGTGCAACCGGGACAGGGCACAACGAGCAGTACTTC.

The CDR3 loop reads CASSAGPPGTGELFF. The CDR3 DNA follows: TGTGCCAGCAGTGCAGGGCCCCCGGGGACCGGGGAGCTGTTTTTT. The chain links TRBV2 to TRBJ2-2; either TRBD1 or TRBD2 may supply D (5 bases each). Germline V gene data show CDR1 as SNHLY and CDR2 as FYNNEI. The V end was cut by 4 bases, the J end by 5 bases, with 14 bases between. The CDR3 loop spans 15 amino acids.

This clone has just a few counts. The CDR3: CASSPGDIQETQYF. The CDR3 coding sequence is TGTGCCAGCTCACCAGGGGACATACAAGAGACCCAGTACTTC. This sequence joins TRBV18 and TRBJ2-5; D is possibly TRBD1 (6 bases). Per the germline V gene, CDR1 is KGHSH and CDR2 is LQKENI. Trimming took 2 bases from V and 2 from J, leaving 9 bases between them. This CDR3 region has 14 residues. Complete variable domain (other parts from reference TRBV18 and TRBJ2-5): NAGVMQNPRHLVRRRGQEARLRCSPMKGHSHVYWYRQLPEEGLKFMVYLQKENIIDESGMPKERFSAEFPKEGPSILRIQQVVRGDSAAYFCASSPGDIQETQYFGPGTRLLVL.

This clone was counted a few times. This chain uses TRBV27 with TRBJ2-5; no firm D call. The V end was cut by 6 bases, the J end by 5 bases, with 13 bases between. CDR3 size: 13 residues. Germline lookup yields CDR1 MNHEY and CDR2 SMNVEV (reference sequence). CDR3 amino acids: CASSRQLGETQYF. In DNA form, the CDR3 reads TGTGCCAGCAGCCGGCAGCTGGGGGAGACCCAGTACTTC.

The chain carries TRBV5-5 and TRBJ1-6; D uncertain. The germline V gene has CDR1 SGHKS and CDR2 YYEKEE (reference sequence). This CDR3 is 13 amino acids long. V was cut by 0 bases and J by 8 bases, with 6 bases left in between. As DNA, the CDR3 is TGTGCCAGCAGCTTGGACCGTTATTCACCCCTCCACTTT. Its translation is CASSLDRYSPLHF.

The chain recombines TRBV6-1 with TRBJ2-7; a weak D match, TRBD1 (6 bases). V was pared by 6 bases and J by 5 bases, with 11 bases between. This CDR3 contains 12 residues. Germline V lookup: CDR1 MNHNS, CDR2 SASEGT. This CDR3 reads CASRKDSHEQYF. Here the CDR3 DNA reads TGTGCCAGCAGAAAGGACAGCCACGAGCAGTACTTC.

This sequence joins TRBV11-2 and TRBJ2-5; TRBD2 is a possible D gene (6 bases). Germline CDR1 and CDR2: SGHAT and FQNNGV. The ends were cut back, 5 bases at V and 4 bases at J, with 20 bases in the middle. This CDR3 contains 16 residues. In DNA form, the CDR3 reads TGTGCCAGCAGCCCCGACCCTGGTCGCGGGGCAGAGACCCAGTACTTC. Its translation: CASSPDPGRGAETQYF.

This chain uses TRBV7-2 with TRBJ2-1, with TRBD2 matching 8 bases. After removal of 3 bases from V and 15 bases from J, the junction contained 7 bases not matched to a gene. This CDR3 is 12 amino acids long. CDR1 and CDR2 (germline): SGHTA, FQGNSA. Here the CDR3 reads CASSFPPGLVFF. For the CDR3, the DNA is TGTGCCAGCAGCTTTCCGCCGGGACTAGTGTTCTTC.

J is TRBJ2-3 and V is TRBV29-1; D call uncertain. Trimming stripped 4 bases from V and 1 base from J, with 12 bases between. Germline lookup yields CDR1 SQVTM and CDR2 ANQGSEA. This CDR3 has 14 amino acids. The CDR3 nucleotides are TGCAGCGTTGCCCCCCAGTGGGGCACAGATACGCAGTATTTT. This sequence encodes CSVAPQWGTDTQYF.

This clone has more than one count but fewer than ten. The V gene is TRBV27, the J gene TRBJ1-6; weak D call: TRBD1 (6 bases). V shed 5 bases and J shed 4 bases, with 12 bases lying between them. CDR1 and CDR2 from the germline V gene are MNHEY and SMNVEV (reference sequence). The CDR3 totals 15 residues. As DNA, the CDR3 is TGTGCCAGCAGTCCGGGGACAAGGTATAATTCACCCCTCCACTTT. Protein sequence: CASSPGTRYNSPLHF.

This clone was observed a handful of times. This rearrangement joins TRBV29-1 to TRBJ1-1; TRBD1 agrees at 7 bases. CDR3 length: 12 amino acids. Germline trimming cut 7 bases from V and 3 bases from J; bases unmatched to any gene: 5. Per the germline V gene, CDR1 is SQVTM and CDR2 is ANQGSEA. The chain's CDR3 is CSAARGYTEAFF. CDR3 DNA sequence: TGCAGCGCGGCCAGGGGGTACACTGAAGCTTTCTTT.

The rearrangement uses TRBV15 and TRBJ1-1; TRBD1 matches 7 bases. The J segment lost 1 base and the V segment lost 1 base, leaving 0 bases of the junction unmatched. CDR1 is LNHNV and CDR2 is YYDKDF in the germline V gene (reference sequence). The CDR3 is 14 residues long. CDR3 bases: TGTGCCACCAGCAGAGGGACAGGGAACACTGAAGCTTTCTTT. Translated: CATSRGTGNTEAFF.

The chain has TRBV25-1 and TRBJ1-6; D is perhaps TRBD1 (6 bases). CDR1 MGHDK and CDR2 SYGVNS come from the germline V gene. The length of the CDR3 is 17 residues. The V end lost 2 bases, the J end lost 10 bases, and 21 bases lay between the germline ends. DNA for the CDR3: TGTGCCAGCAGTGAACATTCCGGGACACACCGCCGATCACCCCTCCACTTT. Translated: CASSEHSGTHRRSPLHF.

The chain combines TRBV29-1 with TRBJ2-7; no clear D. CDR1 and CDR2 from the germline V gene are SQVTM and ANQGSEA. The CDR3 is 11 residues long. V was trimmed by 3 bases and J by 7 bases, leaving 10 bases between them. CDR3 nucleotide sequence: TGCAGCGTTGACACCCGGGCGGAGCAGTACTTC. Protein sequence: CSVDTRAEQYF.

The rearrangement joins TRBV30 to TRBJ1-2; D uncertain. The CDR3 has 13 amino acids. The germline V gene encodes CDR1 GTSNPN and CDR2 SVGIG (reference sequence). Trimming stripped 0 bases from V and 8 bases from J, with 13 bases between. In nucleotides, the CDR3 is TGTGCCTGGAGTGTTCACAGCTCGGGGGGCTACACCTTC. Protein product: CAWSVHSSGGYTF.

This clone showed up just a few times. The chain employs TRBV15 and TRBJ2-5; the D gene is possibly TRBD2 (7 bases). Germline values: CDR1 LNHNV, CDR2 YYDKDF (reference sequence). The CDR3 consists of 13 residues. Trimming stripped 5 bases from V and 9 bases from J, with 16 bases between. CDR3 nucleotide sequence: TGTGCCACCAGCGGCGGGGGCGCGGGGGCCCAGTACTTC. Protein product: CATSGGGAGAQYF. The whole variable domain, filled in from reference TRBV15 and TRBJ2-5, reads DAMVIQNPRYQVTQFGKPVTLSCSQTLNHNVMYWYQQKSSQAPKLLFHYYDKDFNNEADTPDNFQSRRPNTSFCFLDIRSPGLGDTAMYLCATSGGGAGAQYFGPGTRLLVL.

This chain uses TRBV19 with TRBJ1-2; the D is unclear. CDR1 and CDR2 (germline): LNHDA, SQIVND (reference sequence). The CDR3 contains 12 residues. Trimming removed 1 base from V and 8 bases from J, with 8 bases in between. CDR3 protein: CASSIAGYGYTF. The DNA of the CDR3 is TGTGCCAGTAGTATAGCGGGGTACGGCTACACCTTC.

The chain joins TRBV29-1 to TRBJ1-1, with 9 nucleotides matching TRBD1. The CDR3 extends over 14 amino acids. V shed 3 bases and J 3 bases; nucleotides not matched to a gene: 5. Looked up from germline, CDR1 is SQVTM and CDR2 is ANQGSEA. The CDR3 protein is CSVEGDRVDTEAFF. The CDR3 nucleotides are TGCAGCGTTGAGGGGGACAGGGTGGACACTGAAGCTTTCTTT.

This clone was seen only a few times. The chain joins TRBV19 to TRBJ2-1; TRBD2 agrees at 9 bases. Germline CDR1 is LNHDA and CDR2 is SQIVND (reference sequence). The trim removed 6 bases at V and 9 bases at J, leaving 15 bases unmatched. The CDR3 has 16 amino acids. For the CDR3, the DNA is TGTGCCAGTAGCCTCATAGCGGGGGCCTTATCTGGTGAGCAGTTCTTC. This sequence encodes CASSLIAGALSGEQFF.

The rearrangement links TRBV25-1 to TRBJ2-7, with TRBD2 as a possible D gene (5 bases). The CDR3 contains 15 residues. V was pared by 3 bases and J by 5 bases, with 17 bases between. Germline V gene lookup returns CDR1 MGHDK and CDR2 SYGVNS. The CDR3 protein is CASSDLPGLSDEQYF. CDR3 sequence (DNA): TGTGCCAGCAGTGATCTTCCGGGGTTAAGCGACGAGCAGTACTTC.

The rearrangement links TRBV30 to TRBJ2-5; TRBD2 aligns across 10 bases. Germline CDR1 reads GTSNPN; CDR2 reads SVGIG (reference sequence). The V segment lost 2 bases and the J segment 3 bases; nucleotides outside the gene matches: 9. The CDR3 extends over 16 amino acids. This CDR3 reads CAWSPARTSGEETQYF. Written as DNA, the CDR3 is TGTGCCTGGAGTCCAGCTCGGACTAGCGGAGAAGAGACCCAGTACTTC.

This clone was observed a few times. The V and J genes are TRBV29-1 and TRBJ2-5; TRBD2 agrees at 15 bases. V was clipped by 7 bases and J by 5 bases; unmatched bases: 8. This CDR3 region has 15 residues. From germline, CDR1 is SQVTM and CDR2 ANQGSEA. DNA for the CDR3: TGCAGCGCCAGGGGACTAGCGGGGGGACTCGAGACCCAGTACTTC. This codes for CSARGLAGGLETQYF.

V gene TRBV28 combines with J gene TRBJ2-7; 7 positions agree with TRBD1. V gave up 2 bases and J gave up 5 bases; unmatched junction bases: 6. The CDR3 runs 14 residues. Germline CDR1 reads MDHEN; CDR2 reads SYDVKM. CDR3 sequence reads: CASSLPGTVHEQYF. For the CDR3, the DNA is TGTGCCAGCAGTTTACCCGGGACAGTTCACGAGCAGTACTTC.

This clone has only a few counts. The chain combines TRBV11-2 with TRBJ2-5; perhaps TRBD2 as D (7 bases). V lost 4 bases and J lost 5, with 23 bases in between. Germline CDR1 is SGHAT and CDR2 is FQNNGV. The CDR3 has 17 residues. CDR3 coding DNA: TGTGCCAGCAGCTCCCTTCGGGGGGCGGCTCCCCGGGAGACCCAGTACTTC. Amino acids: CASSSLRGAAPRETQYF.

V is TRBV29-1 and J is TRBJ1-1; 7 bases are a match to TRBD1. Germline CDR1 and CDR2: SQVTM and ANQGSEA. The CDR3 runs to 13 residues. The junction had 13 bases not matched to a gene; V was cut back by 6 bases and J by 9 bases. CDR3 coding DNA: TGCAGCGTCGGGGGGGGGAGACAGGGAAAAGCTTTCTTT. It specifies CSVGGGRQGKAFF.

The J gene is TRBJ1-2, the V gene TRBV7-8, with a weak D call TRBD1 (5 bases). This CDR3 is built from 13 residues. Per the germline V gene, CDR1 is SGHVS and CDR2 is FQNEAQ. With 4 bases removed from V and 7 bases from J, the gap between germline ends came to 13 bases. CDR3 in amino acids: CASSSVRGVGYTF. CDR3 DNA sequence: TGTGCCAGCAGCTCAGTTAGGGGAGTTGGCTACACCTTC.